One and the same sample provided the 7 T cell receptor beta chains below, sequenced in a study of cytomegalovirus exposure and HLA in healthy donors. The PCR used 60 Vbeta and 13 Jbeta primers. Libraries were prepared by immunoSEQ multiplex PCR; TCRdb keeps only in-frame clonotypes and omits some of them. The sample table sets out approximately 120,000 clones. The sequenced sample consisted of PBMCs. The receptors were sampled from a man aged 25-45 years in good health and CMV-seronegative.

The CDR3 DNA sequence: TGTGCCAGCAGCCCTGGACTTAGCTCCTACGAGCAGTACTTC. The encoded protein is CASSPGLSSYEQYF. This chain links TRBV7-3 with TRBJ2-7, with a weak D call TRBD2 (5 bases). CDR1 SGHTA and CDR2 FQGTGA come from the germline V gene. This CDR3 is built from 14 residues. V was pared by 5 bases and J by 0 bases, with 11 bases between.

V is TRBV11-2 and J is TRBJ2-1, with D perhaps TRBD2 (6 bases). The germline V gene has CDR1 SGHAT and CDR2 FQNNGV. The CDR3 runs 14 residues. V lost 5 bases and J lost 6, with 14 bases in between. This chain's CDR3 is CASSPWGEPNEQFF. Written as DNA, the CDR3 is TGTGCCAGCAGCCCATGGGGGGAGCCCAATGAGCAGTTCTTC.

The chain is built from TRBV4-3 and TRBJ1-2; tentatively, D is TRBD1 (6 bases). CDR1 is LGHNA, CDR2 YSLEER, per germline. CDR3 length: 15 residues. V was clipped by 0 bases and J by 7 bases, with 15 bases between them. CDR3 nucleotide sequence: TGCGCCAGCAGCCAAGAGGAGGGGGGGTGGGGTGGCTACACCTTC. Translated, it gives CASSQEEGGWGGYTF.

This sequence joins TRBV7-9 and TRBJ2-3, with D possibly matching TRBD2 (6 bases). This CDR3 has 15 amino acids. The germline gives CDR1 SEHNR, CDR2 FQNEAQ (reference sequence). Trimming cost V 5 bases and J 2 bases, with 14 bases left between them. CDR3 loop: CASSPWDLPTDTQYF. The CDR3 coding sequence is TGTGCCAGCAGCCCCTGGGACTTACCCACAGATACGCAGTATTTT. The whole variable domain, filled in from reference TRBV7-9 and TRBJ2-3, reads DTGVSQNPRHKITKRGQNVTFRCDPISEHNRLYWYRQTLGQGPEFLTYFQNEAQLEKSRLLSDRFSAERPKGSFSTLEIQRTEQGDSAMYLCASSPWDLPTDTQYFGPGTRLTVL.

V usage is TRBV7-9 and J usage is TRBJ2-3; TRBD1 might be the D (6 bases). The CDR3 has 15 residues. V was shortened by 1 base and J by 2 bases, with 10 bases between the two germline ends. The germline V gene has CDR1 SEHNR and CDR2 FQNEAQ (reference sequence). The DNA for the CDR3 is TGTGCCAGCAGCTTAGAAGGACAGCCCACAGATACGCAGTATTTT. Its translation is CASSLEGQPTDTQYF.

The CDR3 coding sequence is TGTGCCAGCAGCTTTGGGACTAGCGGGAGAGGGGAGACCCAGTACTTC. Its protein is CASSFGTSGRGETQYF. The rearrangement joins TRBV11-2 to TRBJ2-5; 14 positions match TRBD2. V was clipped by 3 bases and J by 5 bases; unmatched bases: 5. Germline V CDR1 and CDR2: SGHAT, FQNNGV. This CDR3 comprises 16 residues.

The J gene is TRBJ2-1, the V gene TRBV29-1; D call uncertain. Looked up from germline, CDR1 is SQVTM and CDR2 is ANQGSEA. This CDR3 is built from 12 residues. The V gene lost 7 bases and the J gene lost 0 bases, with 7 bases spanning the gap. CDR3 region: CSAADSYNEQFF. The CDR3 nucleotides are TGCAGCGCGGCGGACTCCTACAATGAGCAGTTCTTC.